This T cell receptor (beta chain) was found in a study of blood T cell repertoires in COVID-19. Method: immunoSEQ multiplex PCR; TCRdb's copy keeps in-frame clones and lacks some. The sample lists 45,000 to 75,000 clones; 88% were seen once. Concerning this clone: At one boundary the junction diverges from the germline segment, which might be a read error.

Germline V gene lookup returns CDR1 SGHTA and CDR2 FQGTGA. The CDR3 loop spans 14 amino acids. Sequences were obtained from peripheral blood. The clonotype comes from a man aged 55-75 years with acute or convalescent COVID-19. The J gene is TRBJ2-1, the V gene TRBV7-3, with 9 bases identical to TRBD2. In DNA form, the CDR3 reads TGTGCCACCAGCGCGGGAGGGCCCTACAATGAGCAGTTCTTC. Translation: CATSAGGPYNEQFF.